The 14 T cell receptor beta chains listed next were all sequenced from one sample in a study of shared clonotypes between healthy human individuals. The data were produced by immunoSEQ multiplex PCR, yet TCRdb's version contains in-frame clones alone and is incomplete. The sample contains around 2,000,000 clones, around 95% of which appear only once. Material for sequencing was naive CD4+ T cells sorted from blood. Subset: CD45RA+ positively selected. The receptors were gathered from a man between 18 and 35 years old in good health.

The CDR3 region has the DNA TGTGCCACCCAATCAGGGGGGGGCTACAATGAGCAGTTCTTC. It specifies CATQSGGGYNEQFF. This rearrangement joins TRBV30 to TRBJ2-1; the D call may be TRBD1 or TRBD2 (7 bases each). CDR1 GTSNPN and CDR2 SVGIG come from the germline V gene (reference sequence). The CDR3 length is 14 residues. V dropped 8 bases and J dropped 3 bases, with 17 bases sitting between them.

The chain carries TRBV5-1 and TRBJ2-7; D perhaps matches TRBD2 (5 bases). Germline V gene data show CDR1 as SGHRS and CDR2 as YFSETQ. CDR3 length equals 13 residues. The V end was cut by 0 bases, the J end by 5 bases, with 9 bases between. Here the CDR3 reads CASSLEGSHEQYF. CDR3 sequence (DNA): TGCGCCAGCAGCTTGGAAGGGAGCCACGAGCAGTACTTC.

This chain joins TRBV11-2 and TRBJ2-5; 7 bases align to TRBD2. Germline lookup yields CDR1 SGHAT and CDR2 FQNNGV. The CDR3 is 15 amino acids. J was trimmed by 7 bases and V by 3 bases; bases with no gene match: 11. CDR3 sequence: CASSLGGSGAGTQYF. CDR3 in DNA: TGTGCCAGCAGCTTGGGGGGGAGCGGCGCGGGGACCCAGTACTTC.

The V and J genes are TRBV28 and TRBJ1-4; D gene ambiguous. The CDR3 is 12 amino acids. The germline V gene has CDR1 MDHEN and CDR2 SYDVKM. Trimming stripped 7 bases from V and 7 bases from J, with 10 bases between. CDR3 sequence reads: CASNPVGEKLFF. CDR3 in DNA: TGTGCCAGCAACCCGGTCGGTGAAAAACTGTTTTTT.

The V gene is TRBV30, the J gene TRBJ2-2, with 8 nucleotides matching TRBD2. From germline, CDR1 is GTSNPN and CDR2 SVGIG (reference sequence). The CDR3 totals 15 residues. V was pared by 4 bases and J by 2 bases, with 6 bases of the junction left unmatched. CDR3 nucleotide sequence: TGTGCCTGGATCAGCGGGAGATCAAACACCGGGGAGCTGTTTTTT. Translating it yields CAWISGRSNTGELFF. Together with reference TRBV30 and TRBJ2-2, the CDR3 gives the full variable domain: SQTIHQWPATLVQPVGSPLSLECTVEGTSNPNLYWYRQAAGRGLQLLFYSVGIGQISSEVPQNLSASRPQDRQFILSSKKLLLSDSGFYLCAWISGRSNTGELFFGEGSRLTVL.

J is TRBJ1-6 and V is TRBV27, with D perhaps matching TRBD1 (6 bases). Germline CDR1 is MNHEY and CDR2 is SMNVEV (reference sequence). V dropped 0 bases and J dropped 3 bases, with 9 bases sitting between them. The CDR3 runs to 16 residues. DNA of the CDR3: TGTGCCAGCAGTTTATCCGAGGGGGTCTATAATTCACCCCTCCACTTT. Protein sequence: CASSLSEGVYNSPLHF.

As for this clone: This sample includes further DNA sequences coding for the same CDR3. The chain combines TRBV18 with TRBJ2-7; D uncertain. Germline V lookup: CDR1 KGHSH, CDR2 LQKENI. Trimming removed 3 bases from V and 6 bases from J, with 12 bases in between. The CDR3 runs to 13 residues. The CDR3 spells CASSPVSLGEQYF. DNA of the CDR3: TGTGCCAGCTCACCCGTAAGTCTAGGCGAGCAGTACTTC. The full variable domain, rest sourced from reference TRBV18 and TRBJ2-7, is NAGVMQNPRHLVRRRGQEARLRCSPMKGHSHVYWYRQLPEEGLKFMVYLQKENIIDESGMPKERFSAEFPKEGPSILRIQQVVRGDSAAYFCASSPVSLGEQYFGPGTRLTVT.

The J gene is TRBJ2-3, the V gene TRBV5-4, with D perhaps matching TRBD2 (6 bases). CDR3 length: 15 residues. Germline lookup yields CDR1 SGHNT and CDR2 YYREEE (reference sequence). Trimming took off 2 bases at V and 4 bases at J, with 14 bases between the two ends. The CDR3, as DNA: TGTGCCAGCAGCTTACGCGGGAATAACGCAGATACGCAGTATTTT. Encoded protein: CASSLRGNNADTQYF.

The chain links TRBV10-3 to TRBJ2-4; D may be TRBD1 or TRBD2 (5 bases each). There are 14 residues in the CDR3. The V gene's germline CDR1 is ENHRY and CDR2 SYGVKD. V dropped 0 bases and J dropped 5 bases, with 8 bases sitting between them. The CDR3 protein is CAISESGAENIQYF. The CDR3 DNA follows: TGTGCCATCAGTGAGTCCGGGGCGGAAAACATTCAGTACTTC.

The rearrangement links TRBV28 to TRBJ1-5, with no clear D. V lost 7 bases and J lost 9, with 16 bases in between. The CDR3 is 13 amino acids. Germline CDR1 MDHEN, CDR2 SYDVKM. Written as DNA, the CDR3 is TGTGCCAGCAACCTACCCCGTTCTGGGCCCCAGCATTTT. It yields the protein CASNLPRSGPQHF. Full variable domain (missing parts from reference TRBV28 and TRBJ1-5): DVKVTQSSRYLVKRTGEKVFLECVQDMDHENMFWYRQDPGLGLRLIYFSYDVKMKEKGDIPEGYSVSREKKERFSLILESASTNQTSMYLCASNLPRSGPQHFGDGTRLSIL.

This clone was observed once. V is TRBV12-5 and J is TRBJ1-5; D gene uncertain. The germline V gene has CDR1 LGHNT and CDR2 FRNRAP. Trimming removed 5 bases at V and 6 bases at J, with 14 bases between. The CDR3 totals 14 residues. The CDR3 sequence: CASGASGVPQPQHF. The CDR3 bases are TGTGCTAGTGGTGCCTCCGGGGTACCTCAGCCCCAGCATTTT.

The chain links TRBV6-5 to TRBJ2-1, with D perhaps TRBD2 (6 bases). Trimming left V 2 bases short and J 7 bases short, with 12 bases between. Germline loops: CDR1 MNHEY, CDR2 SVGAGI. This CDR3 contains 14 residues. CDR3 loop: CASSYGAAGNEQFF. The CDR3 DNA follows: TGTGCCAGCAGTTACGGCGCGGCGGGAAATGAGCAGTTCTTC.

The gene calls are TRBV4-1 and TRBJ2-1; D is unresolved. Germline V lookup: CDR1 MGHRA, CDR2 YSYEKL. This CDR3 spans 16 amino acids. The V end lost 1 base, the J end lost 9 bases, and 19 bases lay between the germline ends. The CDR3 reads CASSQVKLVGEGEQFF. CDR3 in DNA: TGCGCCAGCAGCCAAGTGAAGCTAGTCGGAGAAGGTGAGCAGTTCTTC.

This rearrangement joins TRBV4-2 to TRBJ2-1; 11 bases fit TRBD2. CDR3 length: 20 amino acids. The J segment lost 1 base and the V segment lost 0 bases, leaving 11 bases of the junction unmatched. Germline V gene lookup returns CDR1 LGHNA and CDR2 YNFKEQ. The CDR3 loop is CASSQDILGLAGGSYNEQFF. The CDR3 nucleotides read TGTGCCAGCAGCCAAGATATTCTGGGGCTAGCGGGAGGATCCTACAATGAGCAGTTCTTC.